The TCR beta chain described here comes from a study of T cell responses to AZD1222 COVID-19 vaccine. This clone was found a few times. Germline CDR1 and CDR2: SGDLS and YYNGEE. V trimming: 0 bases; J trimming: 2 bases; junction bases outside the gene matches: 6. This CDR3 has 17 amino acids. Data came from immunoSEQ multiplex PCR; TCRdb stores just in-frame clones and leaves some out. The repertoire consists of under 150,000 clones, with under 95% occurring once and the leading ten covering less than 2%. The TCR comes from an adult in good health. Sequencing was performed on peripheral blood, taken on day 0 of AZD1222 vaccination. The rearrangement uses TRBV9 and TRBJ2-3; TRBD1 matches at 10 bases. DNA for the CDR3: TGTGCCAGCAGCGTAGAGGGGACAGGGGCTTCCACAGATACGCAGTATTTT. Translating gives CASSVEGTGASTDTQYF.